This T cell receptor (beta chain) derives from a study of T cells after somatic rescue of genetic block. Clones were sequenced by immunoSEQ multiplex PCR, and TCRdb holds only the in-frame ones, with some missing. The sample lists 67,000 or so clones; approximately 90% were seen once. V lost 7 bases, J lost 4 bases, and 7 bases stayed unmatched. The CDR3 covers 13 residues. CDR1 is GTSNPN, CDR2 SVGIG, per germline (reference sequence). The chain links TRBV30 to TRBJ2-3; 8 nucleotides match TRBD2. The receptor comes from a man aged 25 to 45. The sample taken for sequencing was peripheral blood mononuclear cells (PBMCs). The CDR3, as DNA: TGTGCCTTCGAGCGGGAGACGGCAGATACGCAGTATTTT. This translates into CAFERETADTQYF.